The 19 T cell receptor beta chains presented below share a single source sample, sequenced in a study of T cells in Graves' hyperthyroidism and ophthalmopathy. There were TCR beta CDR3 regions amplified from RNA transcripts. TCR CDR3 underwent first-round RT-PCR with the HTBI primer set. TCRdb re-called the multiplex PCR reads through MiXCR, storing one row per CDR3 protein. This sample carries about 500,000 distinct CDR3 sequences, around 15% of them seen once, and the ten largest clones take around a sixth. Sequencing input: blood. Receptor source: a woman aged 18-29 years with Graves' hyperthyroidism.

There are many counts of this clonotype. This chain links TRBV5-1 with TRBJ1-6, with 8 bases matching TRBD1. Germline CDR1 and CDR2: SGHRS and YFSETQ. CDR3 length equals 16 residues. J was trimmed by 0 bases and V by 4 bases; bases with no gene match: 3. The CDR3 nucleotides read TGCGCCAGCAGCAGGGACAGGAGCTCCTATAATTCACCCCTCCACTTT. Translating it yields CASSRDRSSYNSPLHF.

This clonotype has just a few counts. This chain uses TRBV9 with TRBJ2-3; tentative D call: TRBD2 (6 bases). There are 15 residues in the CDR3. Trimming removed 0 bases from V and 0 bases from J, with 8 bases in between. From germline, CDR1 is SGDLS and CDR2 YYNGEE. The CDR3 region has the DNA TGTGCCAGCAGCGTAGCCAGCGGGAGCACAGATACGCAGTATTTT. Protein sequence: CASSVASGSTDTQYF.

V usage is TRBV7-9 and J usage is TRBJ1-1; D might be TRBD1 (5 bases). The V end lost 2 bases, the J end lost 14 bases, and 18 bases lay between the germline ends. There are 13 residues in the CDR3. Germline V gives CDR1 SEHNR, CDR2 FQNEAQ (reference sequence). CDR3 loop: CASSLSGTGWLFF. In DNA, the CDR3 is TGTGCCAGCAGCTTAAGTGGGACGGGGTGGCTCTTCTTT.

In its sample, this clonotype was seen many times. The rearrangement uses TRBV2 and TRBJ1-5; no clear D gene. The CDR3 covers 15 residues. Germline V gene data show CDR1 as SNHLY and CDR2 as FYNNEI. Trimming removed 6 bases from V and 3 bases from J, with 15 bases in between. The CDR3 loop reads CASRGLEGLNQPQHF. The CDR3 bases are TGTGCCAGCAGGGGTCTTGAGGGCCTCAATCAGCCCCAGCATTTT.

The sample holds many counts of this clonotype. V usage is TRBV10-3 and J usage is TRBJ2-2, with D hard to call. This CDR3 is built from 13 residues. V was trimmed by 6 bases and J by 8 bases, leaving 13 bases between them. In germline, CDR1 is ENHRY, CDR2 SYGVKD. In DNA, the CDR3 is TGTGCCATCAGCGGCGAGTGGACGGGGGAGCTGTTTTTT. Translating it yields CAISGEWTGELFF.

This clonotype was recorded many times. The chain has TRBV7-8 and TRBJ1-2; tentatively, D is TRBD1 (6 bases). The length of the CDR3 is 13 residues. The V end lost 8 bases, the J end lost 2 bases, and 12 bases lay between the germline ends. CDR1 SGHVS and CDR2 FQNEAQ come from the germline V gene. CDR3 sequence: CASVGAYNYGYTF. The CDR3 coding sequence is TGTGCCAGCGTGGGGGCCTACAACTATGGCTACACCTTC.

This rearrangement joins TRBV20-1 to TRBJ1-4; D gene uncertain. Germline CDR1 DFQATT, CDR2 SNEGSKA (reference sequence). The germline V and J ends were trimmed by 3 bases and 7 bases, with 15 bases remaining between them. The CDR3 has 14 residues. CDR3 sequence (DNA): TGCAGTGCTAGCGGACGGCTAAGCCCTGAAAAACTGTTTTTT. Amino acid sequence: CSASGRLSPEKLFF.

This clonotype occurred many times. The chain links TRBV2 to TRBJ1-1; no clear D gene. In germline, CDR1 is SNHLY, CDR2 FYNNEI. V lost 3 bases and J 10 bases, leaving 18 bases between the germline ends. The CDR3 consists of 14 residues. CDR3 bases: TGTGCCAGCAGTGAGGGAACAGAGGGTGATGCAGCTTTCTTT. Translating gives CASSEGTEGDAAFF.

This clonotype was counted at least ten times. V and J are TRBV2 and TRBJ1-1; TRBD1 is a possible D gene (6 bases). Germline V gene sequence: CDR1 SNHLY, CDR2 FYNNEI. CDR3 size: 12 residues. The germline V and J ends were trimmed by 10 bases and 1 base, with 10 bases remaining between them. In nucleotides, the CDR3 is TGTGCCAAGGGACAAGCGAACACTGAAGCTTTCTTT. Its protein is CAKGQANTEAFF.

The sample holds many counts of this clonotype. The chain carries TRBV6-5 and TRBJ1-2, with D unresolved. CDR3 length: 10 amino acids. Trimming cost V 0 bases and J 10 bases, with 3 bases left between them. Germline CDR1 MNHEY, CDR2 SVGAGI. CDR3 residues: CASSYSTYTF. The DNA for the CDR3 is TGTGCCAGCAGTTACTCTACCTACACCTTC.

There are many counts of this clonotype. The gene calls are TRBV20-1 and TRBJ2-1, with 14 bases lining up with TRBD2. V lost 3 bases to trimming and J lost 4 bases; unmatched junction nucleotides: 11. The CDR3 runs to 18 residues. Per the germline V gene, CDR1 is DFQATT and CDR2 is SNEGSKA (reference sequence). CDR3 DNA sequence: TGCAGTGCTAGGGGACTAGCGGGAGTATTACCTCAGTACAATGAGCAGTTCTTC. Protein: CSARGLAGVLPQYNEQFF.

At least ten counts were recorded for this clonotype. The DNA of the CDR3 is TGTGCCAGCAGCTTAGAAAGGGAATTTAGGAACACTGAAGCTTTCTTT. Encoded protein: CASSLEREFRNTEAFF. V and J are TRBV7-8 and TRBJ1-1, with no clear D. This CDR3 contains 16 residues. Per the germline V gene, CDR1 is SGHVS and CDR2 is FQNEAQ. Trimming shortened V by 1 base and J by 1 base, and 13 bases separated the two germline ends.

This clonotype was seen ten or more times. The CDR3 sequence: CASSYSHPRALAGGSDTQYF. CDR3 nucleotides: TGTGCCAGCAGTTACTCCCACCCGCGGGCACTAGCGGGAGGCTCAGATACGCAGTATTTT. V usage is TRBV6-2 or TRBV6-3 and J usage is TRBJ2-3; 12 bases are a match to TRBD2. Trimming cost V 0 bases and J 4 bases; bases outside gene matches: 14. CDR3 size: 20 residues. Germline V gene lookup returns CDR1 MNHEY and CDR2 SVGEGT.

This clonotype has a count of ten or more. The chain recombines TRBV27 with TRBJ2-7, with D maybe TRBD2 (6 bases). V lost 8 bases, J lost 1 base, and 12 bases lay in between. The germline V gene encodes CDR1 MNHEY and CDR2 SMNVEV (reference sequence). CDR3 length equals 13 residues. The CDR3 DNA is TGTGCCAGCGCTCCCGGGGGTTCCTACGAGCAGTACGTC. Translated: CASAPGGSYEQYV.

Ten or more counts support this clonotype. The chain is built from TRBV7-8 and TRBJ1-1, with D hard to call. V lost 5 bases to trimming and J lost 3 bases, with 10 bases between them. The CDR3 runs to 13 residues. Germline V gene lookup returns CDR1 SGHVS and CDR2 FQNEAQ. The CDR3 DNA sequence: TGTGCCAGCAGCCCCCCTCTACACACTGAAGCTTTCTTT. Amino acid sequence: CASSPPLHTEAFF.

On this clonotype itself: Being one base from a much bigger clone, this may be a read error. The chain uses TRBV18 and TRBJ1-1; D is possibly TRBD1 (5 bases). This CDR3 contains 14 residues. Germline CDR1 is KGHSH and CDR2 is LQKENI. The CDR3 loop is CASSPSGENTGAFF. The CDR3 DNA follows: TGTGCCAGCTCACCCTCGGGGGAGAACACTGGAGCTTTCTTT.

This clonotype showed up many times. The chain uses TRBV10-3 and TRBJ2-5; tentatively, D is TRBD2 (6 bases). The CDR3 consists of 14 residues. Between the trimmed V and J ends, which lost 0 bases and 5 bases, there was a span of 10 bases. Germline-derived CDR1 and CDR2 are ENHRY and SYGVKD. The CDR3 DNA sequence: TGTGCCATCAGTGAGTCGACTAGATCCGAGACCCAGTACTTC. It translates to CAISESTRSETQYF.

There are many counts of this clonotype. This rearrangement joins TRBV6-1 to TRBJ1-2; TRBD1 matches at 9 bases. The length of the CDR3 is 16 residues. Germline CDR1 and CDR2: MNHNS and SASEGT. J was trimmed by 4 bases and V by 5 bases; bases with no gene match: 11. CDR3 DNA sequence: TGTGCCAGCAGTAACCGGGACAGGGTTTTATCCTATGGCTACACCTTC. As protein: CASSNRDRVLSYGYTF.

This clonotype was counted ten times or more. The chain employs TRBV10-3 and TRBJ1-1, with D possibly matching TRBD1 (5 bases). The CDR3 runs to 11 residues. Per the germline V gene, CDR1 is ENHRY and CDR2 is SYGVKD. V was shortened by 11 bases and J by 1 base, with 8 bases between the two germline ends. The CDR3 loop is CASGGNTEAFF. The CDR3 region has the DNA TGTGCCTCCGGGGGGAACACTGAAGCTTTCTTT.